One and the same sample provided the 21 T cell receptor beta chains below, sequenced in a study of cytomegalovirus exposure and HLA in healthy donors. PCR was performed using 60 Vbeta and 13 Jbeta primers. The repertoire was sequenced with immunoSEQ multiplex PCR; TCRdb's copy has only in-frame clones and lacks some. The table has about 200,000 clones, roughly four fifths seen once. The sample consisted of PBMCs. These receptors were collected from a woman aged 45-59 years in good health and CMV-seropositive.

The J gene is TRBJ1-1, the V gene TRBV20-1, with unresolved D. The CDR3 has 11 amino acids. The germline V gene encodes CDR1 DFQATT and CDR2 SNEGSKA (reference sequence). Trimming removed 7 bases at V and 2 bases at J, with 8 bases between. CDR3 sequence: CSGARNTEAFF. The CDR3 DNA reads TGCAGTGGGGCGAGAAACACTGAAGCTTTCTTT.

Worth noting for this clone: The sample holds other DNA sequences that translate to the same CDR3. The CDR3 DNA reads TGTGCCAGCTCACCAGACAGGAACTATGGCTACACCTTC. This sequence encodes CASSPDRNYGYTF. The V and J genes are TRBV18 and TRBJ1-2, with D tentatively TRBD1 (6 bases). Trimming removed 2 bases from V and 2 bases from J, with 6 bases in between. Germline V gene sequence: CDR1 KGHSH, CDR2 LQKENI. The CDR3 length is 13 residues.

This clone came up once. The chain links TRBV4-3 to TRBJ2-6, with a possible D match to TRBD2 (6 bases). V dropped 0 bases and J dropped 0 bases, with 6 bases sitting between them. The CDR3 length is 16 residues. Germline V lookup: CDR1 LGHNA, CDR2 YSLEER. CDR3 residues: CASSQDGSSGANVLTF. The DNA of the CDR3 is TGCGCCAGCAGCCAAGACGGGAGCTCTGGGGCCAACGTCCTGACTTTC.

This clone is a singleton in its sample. J is TRBJ1-1 and V is TRBV30; maybe TRBD1 (6 bases). The CDR3 runs 16 residues. The germline CDR1 and CDR2 sequences are GTSNPN and SVGIG (reference sequence). Trimming took 5 bases from V and 0 from J, leaving 19 bases between them. CDR3 region: CAWAGNREGLNTEAFF. The CDR3 nucleotides read TGTGCCTGGGCCGGCAACAGGGAAGGGCTGAACACTGAAGCTTTCTTT.

This CDR3 reads CASSTQGINTGELFF. CDR3 nucleotides: TGTGCCAGCAGCACCCAGGGGATAAACACCGGGGAGCTGTTTTTT. This chain joins TRBV11-3 and TRBJ2-2, with a tentative D call TRBD1 (6 bases). V lost 5 bases and J lost 2, with 12 bases in between. The germline V gene encodes CDR1 SGHNT and CDR2 YENEEA. The CDR3 runs 15 residues.

As regards this clone: The junction differs from germline at one of its ends, possibly a read error. The chain is built from TRBV25-1 and TRBJ2-6; TRBD2 matches 8 bases. Germline loops: CDR1 MGHDK, CDR2 SYGVNS. CDR3 length: 18 residues. CDR3 loop: CASSPYGSGRPGANGLTF. The CDR3 DNA is TGTGCCAGCAGTCCTTACGGGAGCGGGAGACCTGGGGCCAACGGCCTGACTTTC. Full variable domain (rest looked up from reference TRBV25-1 and TRBJ2-6): EADIYQTPRYLVIGTGKKITLECSQTMGHDKMYWYQQDPGMELHLIHYSYGVNSTEKGDLSSESTVSRIRTEHFPLTLESARPSHTSQYLCASSPYGSGRPGANGLTFGAGSRLTVL.

V gene TRBV28 combines with J gene TRBJ1-2, with TRBD1 matching over 9 bases. The germline V gene has CDR1 MDHEN and CDR2 SYDVKM. The length of the CDR3 is 12 residues. The V gene end was trimmed by 6 bases and the J gene end by 13 bases; junction bases not matched to a gene: 9. The CDR3 DNA is TGTGCCAGCAGCGCAGCCTTGACAGGGGGCACCTTC. Amino acid sequence: CASSAALTGGTF.

The chain recombines TRBV7-2 with TRBJ2-1, with TRBD2 as a possible D gene (6 bases). V lost 5 bases, J lost 6 bases, and 20 bases lay in between. This CDR3 spans 16 amino acids. CDR1 is SGHTA and CDR2 is FQGNSA in the germline V gene. The CDR3 reads CASSPLTGGTSNEQFF. The CDR3 DNA reads as TGTGCCAGCAGCCCCCTGACGGGCGGGACGTCCAATGAGCAGTTCTTC.

The rearrangement links TRBV5-4 to TRBJ1-1, with D perhaps matching TRBD1 (5 bases). The germline V and J ends were trimmed by 1 base and 1 base, with 11 bases remaining between them. Germline V gene lookup returns CDR1 SGHNT and CDR2 YYREEE (reference sequence). CDR3 length: 15 residues. The CDR3 loop is CASSLQGGWNTEAFF. Here the CDR3 DNA reads TGTGCCAGCAGCTTGCAGGGAGGGTGGAACACTGAAGCTTTCTTT.

The chain is built from TRBV27 and TRBJ1-1; D is ambiguous. This CDR3 has 12 amino acids. Germline V gene lookup returns CDR1 MNHEY and CDR2 SMNVEV (reference sequence). The germline V and J ends were trimmed by 8 bases and 4 bases, with 11 bases remaining between them. CDR3 in amino acids: CASSHRGTEAFF. The CDR3 DNA is TGTGCCAGCTCACACCGGGGCACTGAAGCTTTCTTT.

This chain uses TRBV6-5 with TRBJ2-7; perhaps TRBD1 as D (7 bases). CDR3 length equals 13 residues. V shed 2 bases and J shed 5 bases, with 10 bases lying between them. Germline assignment: CDR1 MNHEY and CDR2 SVGAGI. This chain's CDR3 is CASSYAGQNEQYF. In nucleotides, the CDR3 is TGTGCCAGCAGTTACGCGGGACAGAACGAGCAGTACTTC.

This chain links TRBV28 with TRBJ2-1, with 14 bases fitting TRBD2. The germline V gene encodes CDR1 MDHEN and CDR2 SYDVKM. Germline trimming cut 2 bases from V and 9 bases from J; bases unmatched to any gene: 3. CDR3 size: 15 residues. The CDR3 loop is CASSLAGLAGGEQFF. The CDR3 coding sequence is TGTGCCAGCAGTTTAGCCGGACTAGCGGGAGGTGAGCAGTTCTTC. The whole variable domain, filled in from reference TRBV28 and TRBJ2-1, reads DVKVTQSSRYLVKRTGEKVFLECVQDMDHENMFWYRQDPGLGLRLIYFSYDVKMKEKGDIPEGYSVSREKKERFSLILESASTNQTSMYLCASSLAGLAGGEQFFGPGTRLTVL.

This clone was counted only a few times. V gene TRBV6-5 combines with J gene TRBJ2-5; 7 bases are a match to TRBD2. This CDR3 has 13 amino acids. V shed 5 bases and J 4 bases; nucleotides not matched to a gene: 4. Germline V gene lookup returns CDR1 MNHEY and CDR2 SVGAGI. The CDR3 region has the DNA TGTGCCAGCAGTAACCTAGCGGCAGAGACCCAGTACTTC. Protein: CASSNLAAETQYF.

The chain links TRBV19 to TRBJ1-5; D is possibly TRBD1 (5 bases). The CDR3 contains 16 residues. Trimming took off 6 bases at V and 3 bases at J, with 18 bases between the two ends. Per germline, CDR1 LNHDA and CDR2 SQIVND (reference sequence). The CDR3 region is CASRPDGQGINQPQHF. In DNA form, the CDR3 reads TGTGCCAGTAGGCCCGACGGGCAGGGCATCAATCAGCCCCAGCATTTT.

V gene TRBV5-1 combines with J gene TRBJ2-5; D is ambiguous. The CDR3 extends over 16 amino acids. Germline CDR1 and CDR2: SGHRS and YFSETQ. V was cut by 1 base and J by 0 bases, with 13 bases left in between. This CDR3 reads CASSLYLRRDQETQYF. The CDR3 DNA sequence: TGCGCCAGCAGCTTGTACCTCCGGAGAGACCAAGAGACCCAGTACTTC.

The rearrangement links TRBV30 to TRBJ2-1; D possibly corresponds to TRBD2 (6 bases). This CDR3 region has 18 residues. Germline CDR1 reads GTSNPN; CDR2 reads SVGIG (reference sequence). Trimming took 0 bases from V and 2 from J, leaving 20 bases between them. CDR3 bases: TGTGCCTGGAGTGTAAAGGCGGGAACCCCAGGACCCTACAATGAGCAGTTCTTC. Translating gives CAWSVKAGTPGPYNEQFF.

The chain couples TRBV4-2 to TRBJ2-1; tentative D call: TRBD2 (5 bases). V lost 2 bases and J 0 bases, leaving 11 bases between the germline ends. Germline V CDR1 and CDR2: LGHNA, YNFKEQ. This CDR3 spans 16 amino acids. The CDR3 region is CASSQRTTSSYNEQFF. The CDR3 coding sequence is TGTGCCAGCAGCCAACGGACCACTAGCTCCTACAATGAGCAGTTCTTC.

Only a few counts were recorded for this clone. The J gene is TRBJ1-1, the V gene TRBV5-4; 8 bases line up with TRBD1. CDR3 length: 15 residues. V trimming: 4 bases; J trimming: 5 bases; junction bases outside the gene matches: 10. The germline gives CDR1 SGHNT, CDR2 YYREEE (reference sequence). CDR3 region: CASSLGQGSGTEAFF. Written as DNA, the CDR3 is TGTGCCAGCAGCCTTGGACAGGGTTCGGGGACTGAAGCTTTCTTT. Variable domain in full (rest from reference TRBV5-4 and TRBJ1-1): ETGVTQSPTHLIKTRGQQVTLRCSSQSGHNTVSWYQQALGQGPQFIFQYYREEENGRGNFPPRFSGLQFPNYSSELNVNALELDDSALYLCASSLGQGSGTEAFFGQGTRLTVV.

This sequence joins TRBV18 and TRBJ1-1; TRBD1 might be the D (6 bases). The CDR3 runs to 16 residues. CDR1 KGHSH and CDR2 LQKENI come from the germline V gene. The V and J ends lost 7 bases and 6 bases respectively, with 24 bases between them. CDR3 residues: CASLGGGLPFAPEAFF. CDR3 in DNA: TGTGCCAGCTTGGGCGGGGGGCTCCCCTTTGCTCCTGAAGCTTTCTTT.

The chain recombines TRBV7-2 with TRBJ2-1, with D unclear. V lost 0 bases and J 10 bases, leaving 7 bases between the germline ends. This CDR3 is 12 amino acids long. CDR1 is SGHTA, CDR2 FQGNSA, per germline. The CDR3 here is CASSLARLEQFF. The CDR3 nucleotides read TGTGCCAGCAGCTTAGCGCGCCTAGAGCAGTTCTTC.

This chain connects TRBV7-8 to TRBJ2-1; D gene ambiguous. This CDR3 spans 16 amino acids. Germline CDR1 reads SGHVS; CDR2 reads FQNEAQ. V gave up 5 bases and J gave up 2 bases, with 16 bases separating them. The CDR3 protein is CASSLAARSPYNEQFF. CDR3 DNA sequence: TGTGCCAGCAGCCTTGCGGCTCGTAGCCCCTACAATGAGCAGTTCTTC.